This T cell receptor beta chain was identified in a study of T-cell memory formation after mild COVID-19. In TCRdb, the 5' RACE reads were re-called with MiXCR into one record per CDR3 protein. The sample carries 200,000 to 250,000 distinct CDR3 sequences, about 16% recorded once. This clonotype was counted at least ten times. Germline lookup yields CDR1 SGHRS and CDR2 YFSETQ. The length of the CDR3 is 16 residues. V lost 4 bases and J 2 bases, leaving 18 bases between the germline ends. The source material was PBMCs or a T cell subset sorted from them (not recorded which). The rearrangement joins TRBV5-1 to TRBJ2-5, with D possibly TRBD1 on 6 matching bases. The source of this sequence is an adult woman who had mild COVID-19 (a few samples of this study predate the infection). Cell type and time point are not known. CDR3 sequence: CASSPRGDRLQETQYF. The CDR3 coding sequence is TGCGCCAGCAGCCCCCGGGGCGACAGGTTACAAGAGACCCAGTACTTC.